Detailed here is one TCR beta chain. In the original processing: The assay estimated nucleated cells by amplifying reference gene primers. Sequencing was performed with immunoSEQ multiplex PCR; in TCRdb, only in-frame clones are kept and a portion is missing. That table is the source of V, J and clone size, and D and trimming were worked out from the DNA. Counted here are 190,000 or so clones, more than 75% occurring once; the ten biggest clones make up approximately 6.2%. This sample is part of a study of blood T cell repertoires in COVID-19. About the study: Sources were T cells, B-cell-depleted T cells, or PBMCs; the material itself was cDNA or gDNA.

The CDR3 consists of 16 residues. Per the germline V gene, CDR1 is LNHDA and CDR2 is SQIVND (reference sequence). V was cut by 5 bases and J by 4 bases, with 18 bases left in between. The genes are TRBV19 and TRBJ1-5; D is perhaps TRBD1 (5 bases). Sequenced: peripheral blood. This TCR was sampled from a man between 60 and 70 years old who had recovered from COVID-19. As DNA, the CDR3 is TGTGCCAGTAGTGCCGGGGCGGGAAGGGATAATCAGCCCCAGCATTTT. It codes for CASSAGAGRDNQPQHF.